This TCR beta chain is from a study of blood T cell repertoires in COVID-19 (dated by TCRdb to the early 2020s). Turning to the overall study: Samples covering the acute and convalescent phases of COVID-19 were provided by collaborators in the United States, Italy and Spain. The material from the prospective study consisted of cDNA or gDNA derived from T cells, B-cell-depleted T cells, or PBMCs. Deeply sampled blood TCRbeta repertoires from subjects exposed to, actively infected with, or recovered from COVID-19 were included in the dataset. A freely available public database, intended as a resource for researchers studying the immune response to SARS-CoV-2, is where the repertoires were released. Samples came from the ongoing ImmuneRACE study (first 160 participants) plus 1,254 subjects from 6 global collaborators. Sample metadata almost always included a de-identified subject ID, COVID-19 status, age in years and sex. HLA class I and class II types, where available, came from metadata supplied by the sample provider rather than from assay-based typing.

TCRbeta CDR3 regions were amplified from genomic DNA by means of the immunoSEQ Assay, a bias-controlled multiplex PCR. Per the original workflow: Nucleated cell counts per sample were estimated from amplification of reference gene primers within the assay. Sequence reads were collapsed and filtered to measure the absolute abundance of every unique TCRbeta CDR3 rearrangement. For each sample, productive Simpson clonality was calculated as the square root of Simpson's diversity index across productive rearrangements. In its TCRdb copy, this immuneACCESS table keeps in-frame sequences only and misses some clones. Where compared with another copy, unresolved V genes explain less than half of these, and the others have no known cause. D and trimming come from the DNA, and the V and J calls and clone size come from that table. This sample comprises 300,000 to 400,000 clones, 89% of them detected only once. The top ten hold 3% of the sample.

Note on this clone: This clone's antigen is unknown. No clone much larger than this one lies a single base away; base qualities are absent.

One collaborating source in Seattle enrolled patients during active infection and followed them longitudinally through the course of disease. Each collaborating institution followed its own protocols to collect whole blood in K2EDTA tubes. For TCRbeta analysis, collaborators shipped samples as frozen whole blood, isolated PBMCs, or DNA extracted from either of those sample types. Study-wide findings and limitations: How much clinical and demographic metadata was included differed by source and by participant, and the metadata was provided uncurated.

After removal of 6 bases from V and 1 base from J, the junction retains 9 bases not matched to a gene. The CDR3 has 18 amino acids, counting the end cysteine and phenylalanine. Just CDR3 DNA is preserved here, 54 bases in frame from base 1. As encoded in the germline V gene, CDR1 is MRHNA while CDR2 is SNTAGT. Sequencing was carried out using peripheral blood. The rearrangement joined TRBV6-4 to TRBJ2-3; 14 central bases correspond to TRBD2. The sequence derives from a woman in her thirties with COVID-19, enrolled during active disease. The encoded CDR3 is CASRGLAGEPLRTDTQYF. The DNA sequence follows: TGTGCCAGCAGGGGACTAGCGGGGGAGCCCCTACGCACAGATACGCAGTATTTT.